These T cell receptor beta chains were read from a single sample in a study of identical twins. TCRdb reanalysed the 5' RACE reads using MiXCR and keeps one entry per CDR3 protein. The sample consists of hundreds of thousands of distinct CDR3 sequences, approximately 18% of them appearing once. This sample was also put to use in a study of T cells expressing NK-cell markers.

Sequences were obtained from PBMCs. These receptors were taken from a woman under 30 in good health. Each CDR3 is given with its conserved first and last residue. The D gene is left open where the match is weak. Part of the rows lack a size; the others show once, few, many or a class for expanded clones.

NA TRBJ2-1 TRBV5-1 TRBD2 TGCGCCAGCAGCGAACTAGCGGGTTCAAATGAGCAGTTCTTC CASSELAGSNEQFF
NA TRBJ2-1 TRBV14 NA TGTGCCAGCAGCTTGATCCTAGCGCACGAGCAGTTCTTC CASSLILAHEQFF
NA TRBJ1-2 TRBV5-1 NA TGCGCCAGCAGCGTCCTCCCGAGGTCTAACTATGGCTACACCTTC CASSVLPRSNYGYTF
few TRBJ1-4 TRBV6-1 NA TGTGCCAGCAGTGAAGGCAGCCATGAAAAACTGTTTTTT CASSEGSHEKLFF
NA TRBJ2-1 TRBV7-9 NA TGTGCCAGCAGCTCCCAGTATGAGCAGTTCTTC CASSSQYEQFF
few TRBJ2-1 TRBV5-1 TRBD2 TGCGCCAGCAGCTTGACTAGCGGGGGATCGAGCTCCTACAATGAGCAGTTCTTC CASSLTSGGSSSYNEQFF
many TRBJ1-1 TRBV12-3/TRBV12-4 NA TGTGCCAGCAGTTTAGACAGGAGACTTGAAGCTTTCTTT CASSLDRRLEAFF
NA TRBJ2-3 TRBV20-1 NA TGCAGTGCTATGGCCAGCGGAGAACCCACAGATACGCAGTATTTT CSAMASGEPTDTQYF
few TRBJ2-5 TRBV9 TRBD1 TGTGCCAGCAGCGGTTCCGGGACAGGGAAGGAGACCCAGTACTTC CASSGSGTGKETQYF
NA TRBJ2-7 TRBV12-3/TRBV12-4 TRBD2 TGTGCCAGCAGGCATAGCGGGAGAGTCGGCGAGCAGTACTTC CASRHSGRVGEQYF
NA TRBJ2-2 TRBV5-1 NA TGCGCCAGCAGCTTGTCAGGGGCATCGAACACCGGGGAGCTGTTTTTT CASSLSGASNTGELFF
many TRBJ2-7 TRBV5-5 TRBD2 TGTGCCAGCAGCTTCAGCGGGACCTCCTACGAGCAGTACTTC CASSFSGTSYEQYF
few TRBJ2-2 TRBV10-3 NA TGTGCCATCAGTGATCGGCGGGTAGCGAACACCGGGGAGCTGTTTTTT CAISDRRVANTGELFF
NA TRBJ2-5 TRBV20-1 TRBD2 TGCAGTGCTGCGTTACGGGGGGGCCACGGGACCCAGTACTTC CSAALRGGHGTQYF
few TRBJ2-3 TRBV4-3 TRBD2 TGCGCCAGCAGCCAAGGGGGAGGGGTCGCAGATACGCAGTATTTT CASSQGGGVADTQYF
few TRBJ2-7 TRBV20-1 NA TGCAGTGCTTCTAGGTACGGCCGGGAGAACGAGCAGTACTTC CSASRYGRENEQYF
NA TRBJ2-1 TRBV29-1 NA TGCAGCGCCAGGGACGGAGTTGGGGTCGGTGAGCAGTTCTTC CSARDGVGVGEQFF
few TRBJ2-3 TRBV18 NA TGTGCCAGCTCATCCCCTTCCCGCACAGATACGCAGTATTTT CASSSPSRTDTQYF
few TRBJ1-2 TRBV29-1 NA TGCAGCGGTCGGGGCAACTATGGCTACACCTTC CSGRGNYGYTF
few TRBJ1-2 TRBV29-1 TRBD1 TGCAGCGCCATGGGACAGACTAACTATGGCTACACCTTC CSAMGQTNYGYTF